This TCR beta chain is from a study of spatial heterogeneity in lung cancer. TCRdb ran MiXCR on the 5' RACE reads and lists one entry per CDR3 protein. The sample includes about 120,000 distinct CDR3 sequences, 9% to 15% seen only once; the top ten take about 15%. V was shortened by 5 bases and J by 11 bases, with 19 bases between the two germline ends. This CDR3 is 14 amino acids long. The germline V gene encodes CDR1 SGHVS and CDR2 FQNEAQ. This clonotype was seen many times. Time point reported: blood at routine non-recurrence follow-up after resection. Sequencing covered unsorted whole RNA taken from tumor, nontumor lung or frozen PBMC.

The clonotype comes from a male donor with early-stage non-small cell lung cancer. The starting material was PBMCs, obtained at follow-up. The chain has TRBV7-8 and TRBJ1-5; tentatively, D is TRBD1 (5 bases). CDR3 in amino acids: CASSQPGRRGAQHF. CDR3 sequence (DNA): TGTGCCAGCAGCCAGCCCGGGAGACGGGGCGCCCAGCATTTT. The variable domain in full, with the rest retrieved from reference TRBV7-8 and TRBJ1-5, is GAGVSQSPRYKVAKRGQDVALRCDPISGHVSLFWYQQALGQGPEFLTYFQNEAQLDKSGLPSDRFFAERPEGSVSTLKIQRTQQEDSAVYLCASSQPGRRGAQHFGDGTRLSIL.